This TCR beta chain was identified during a study of regulatory T cells in long-lasting Graves disease. General study points: Sharing of public clonotypes was greater in persistent patients (roughly 2,600) than in new patients (around 1,000).

Time point here: newly diagnosed GD, antithyroid drugs for less than 3 months. There was RNA extracted from PBMCs, and the TCR library was made from it. This clonotype was picked up many times. Its target is unknown. Researchers made TCR beta libraries by using iRepertoire HTBI primers and running Arm-PCR on CDR3 regions. One entry per CDR3 protein results from TCRdb running MiXCR on the multiplex PCR reads. This sample has about 560,000 distinct CDR3 sequences; 15% to 20% occur once, and the top ten carry approximately 12%. This same sample was also part of a study on T cells in Graves' hyperthyroidism and ophthalmopathy.

The clonotype originates from a young man with Graves disease. The sequencing here drew on peripheral blood mononuclear cells (PBMCs), taken at new diagnosis, from a patient treated with antithyroid drugs.

The CDR3 DNA is TGTGCCAGCAGCCCCCGGGTTACGCCAGGCGATAACTATGGCTACACCTTC. This translates into CASSPRVTPGDNYGYTF. The rearrangement joins TRBV3-1 to TRBJ1-2; D gene uncertain. This CDR3 spans 17 amino acids. V was cut by 4 bases and J by 1 base, with 19 bases left in between. CDR1 and CDR2 from the germline V gene are LGHDT and YNNKEL (reference sequence).